A selection of T cell receptor beta chains follows, all from one sample in a study of monozygotic twins with inflammatory bowel disease. TCRdb reprocessed the 5' RACE reads, keeping one entry per CDR3 protein, no DNA. This sample's table has around 380,000 distinct CDR3 sequences. Source material: blood. The receptors were gathered from a human donor with ulcerative colitis or Crohn's disease, or a healthy co-twin of an affected twin (not recorded which). Each CDR3 is given with its conserved first and last residue. Each record gives: V gene, J gene, CDR3 protein.

TRBV7-6	TRBJ2-3	CASSQTDSLADTQYF
TRBV12-3/TRBV12-4	TRBJ2-1	CASSLSPSGPAYNEQFF
TRBV5-1	TRBJ2-7	CASSLVTGTGPYEQYF
TRBV20-1	TRBJ2-3	CSARGGGSTDTQYF
TRBV7-2	TRBJ2-5	CASSLVGLAGGPETQYF
TRBV28	TRBJ2-3	CASSWLGDTQYF
TRBV3-1	TRBJ1-1	CASSRQGASNTEAFF
TRBV3-1	TRBJ2-3	CASSHYTDTQYF
TRBV15	TRBJ2-3	CATSSRDDTQYF
TRBV7-2	TRBJ2-7	CASSLGLAGRFSYEQYF
TRBV19	TRBJ1-5	CATSKNRGQGNSNQPQHF
TRBV19	TRBJ1-5	CASSIRQVFHF
TRBV2	TRBJ2-2	CASSESLGNTGELFF
TRBV7-9	TRBJ1-1	CASAPSGGHTEAFF
TRBV18	TRBJ2-7	CASSQDRVREQYF
TRBV10-3	TRBJ2-3	CAISEAPTPGDTQYF
TRBV4-2	TRBJ2-5	CASSPGLAGGQFQETQYF
TRBV7-6	TRBJ2-5	CASSLGTGYETQYF
TRBV6-6	TRBJ1-2	CASSYATGGDGYTF
TRBV20-1	TRBJ2-3	CSARVGINTDTQYF
TRBV28	TRBJ2-6	CASSRDNVLTF
TRBV6-5	TRBJ1-2	CASSYSRGGYQGYTF